Listed below are T cell receptor beta chains from one sample, sequenced in a study of T cells in Graves' hyperthyroidism and ophthalmopathy. TCRdb recomputed calls from the multiplex PCR reads with MiXCR, one row per CDR3 protein. This sample has roughly 300,000 distinct CDR3 sequences, with around 14% found just once. Sequenced input: blood. Receptor source: a woman aged 30 to 39 with Graves' hyperthyroidism. Each CDR3 is given with its conserved first and last residue. The D gene is left open where the match is weak. A row's size may be missing; if present it is once, few, many or a size class.

D gene: NA; V gene: TRBV5-4; J gene: TRBJ2-5; clone size: many; CDR3 protein: CASSPIVTEETQYF; CDR3 DNA: TGTGCCAGCAGCCCGATTGTGACAGAAGAGACCCAGTACTTC
D gene: NA; V gene: TRBV3-1; J gene: TRBJ2-5; clone size: NA; CDR3 protein: CASSQDSGGQETQYF; CDR3 DNA: TGTGCCAGCAGCCAAGATTCGGGCGGGCAAGAGACCCAGTACTTC
D gene: TRBD1; V gene: TRBV2; J gene: TRBJ2-2; clone size: many; CDR3 protein: CASRPGQGANTGELFF; CDR3 DNA: TGTGCCAGCAGACCCGGACAGGGGGCGAACACCGGGGAGCTGTTTTTT
D gene: NA; V gene: TRBV20-1; J gene: TRBJ2-1; clone size: few; CDR3 protein: CSAREDYNEQFF; CDR3 DNA: TGCAGTGCTAGGGAGGACTATAATGAGCAGTTCTTC
D gene: NA; V gene: TRBV11-1; J gene: TRBJ1-2; clone size: many; CDR3 protein: CASSSEAGAGGYTF; CDR3 DNA: TGTGCCAGCAGCTCTGAGGCGGGGGCCGGTGGCTACACCTTC
D gene: TRBD1; V gene: TRBV7-2; J gene: TRBJ2-3; clone size: many; CDR3 protein: CASSLEGAASTNTQYF; CDR3 DNA: TGTGCCAGCAGCTTAGAGGGGGCAGCCTCGACAAATACGCAGTATTTT
D gene: NA; V gene: TRBV12-3/TRBV12-4; J gene: TRBJ1-2; clone size: NA; CDR3 protein: CASSLSHKLYGYTF; CDR3 DNA: TGTGCCAGCAGTTTAAGTCACAAGTTATATGGCTACACCTTC
D gene: TRBD2; V gene: TRBV2; J gene: TRBJ2-1; clone size: many; CDR3 protein: CASVASGYYNEQFF; CDR3 DNA: TGTGCCAGTGTAGCTAGCGGGTACTACAATGAGCAGTTCTTC
D gene: NA; V gene: TRBV18; J gene: TRBJ2-3; clone size: NA; CDR3 protein: CASSPLKGDTQYF; CDR3 DNA: TGTGCCAGCTCACCACTGAAAGGAGATACGCAGTATTTT
D gene: NA; V gene: TRBV12-5; J gene: TRBJ1-2; clone size: many; CDR3 protein: CASGLGAGYGYTF; CDR3 DNA: TGTGCTAGTGGCTTAGGGGCTGGCTATGGCTACACCTTC
D gene: NA; V gene: TRBV19; J gene: TRBJ1-1; clone size: few; CDR3 protein: CASSMRGRKTEAFF; CDR3 DNA: TGTGCCAGTAGTATGAGGGGCCGCAAGACTGAAGCTTTCTTT
D gene: NA; V gene: TRBV28; J gene: TRBJ2-5; clone size: many; CDR3 protein: CASSRRGMGQETQYF; CDR3 DNA: TGTGCCAGCAGTCGACGGGGGATGGGCCAAGAGACCCAGTACTTC
D gene: NA; V gene: TRBV6-2/TRBV6-3; J gene: TRBJ2-5; clone size: NA; CDR3 protein: CASGAEGETQYF; CDR3 DNA: TGTGCCAGCGGGGCGGAAGGAGAGACCCAGTACTTC
D gene: TRBD1; V gene: TRBV7-6; J gene: TRBJ1-5; clone size: few; CDR3 protein: CASSPDRDSNQPQHF; CDR3 DNA: TGTGCCAGTAGCCCGGACAGGGATAGCAATCAGCCCCAGCATTTT
D gene: NA; V gene: TRBV6-2/TRBV6-3; J gene: TRBJ1-1; clone size: NA; CDR3 protein: CASSYSRNSGQAFF; CDR3 DNA: TGTGCCAGCAGTTACTCGAGGAACAGTGGGCAAGCTTTCTTT
D gene: NA; V gene: TRBV27; J gene: TRBJ2-1; clone size: many; CDR3 protein: CASSLFFPPPASYNEQFF; CDR3 DNA: TGTGCCAGCAGTTTATTTTTCCCGCCCCCGGCCTCCTACAATGAGCAGTTCTTC
D gene: NA; V gene: TRBV20-1; J gene: TRBJ2-5; clone size: few; CDR3 protein: CSAETWVQETQYF; CDR3 DNA: TGCAGTGCTGAAACGTGGGTCCAAGAGACCCAGTACTTC
D gene: NA; V gene: TRBV7-9; J gene: TRBJ2-2; clone size: few; CDR3 protein: CASFRLPAGYTGELFF; CDR3 DNA: TGTGCCAGCTTCCGACTACCAGCAGGGTACACCGGGGAGCTGTTTTTT
D gene: TRBD2; V gene: TRBV6-1; J gene: TRBJ2-4; clone size: few; CDR3 protein: CASSDLGLAGGPRNIQYF; CDR3 DNA: TGTGCCAGCAGTGATCTGGGACTAGCGGGAGGGCCTCGAAACATTCAGTACTTC
D gene: NA; V gene: TRBV6-1; J gene: TRBJ1-1; clone size: NA; CDR3 protein: CASAGGGNTEAFF; CDR3 DNA: TGTGCCAGCGCGGGGGGGGGGAACACTGAAGCTTTCTTT
D gene: NA; V gene: TRBV10-1; J gene: TRBJ2-7; clone size: many; CDR3 protein: CAIHPFGQSLSYEQYF; CDR3 DNA: TGCGCCATCCACCCCTTTGGACAGTCCCTCTCCTACGAGCAGTACTTC
D gene: NA; V gene: TRBV20-1; J gene: TRBJ2-3; clone size: many; CDR3 protein: CSARDPDRAGDTQYF; CDR3 DNA: TGCAGTGCTAGAGATCCAGACAGGGCGGGGGATACGCAGTATTTT
D gene: TRBD2; V gene: TRBV18; J gene: TRBJ2-2; clone size: NA; CDR3 protein: CGSRTSGSTFTGELFF; CDR3 DNA: TGTGGCAGCCGGACTAGCGGGAGTACGTTCACCGGGGAGCTGTTTTTT
D gene: NA; V gene: TRBV29-1; J gene: TRBJ2-1; clone size: few; CDR3 protein: CSVELERVTYNEQFF; CDR3 DNA: TGCAGCGTTGAACTCGAGCGGGTGACCTACAATGAGCAGTTCTTC
D gene: NA; V gene: TRBV5-6; J gene: TRBJ2-7; clone size: NA; CDR3 protein: CASSLSAPGYEQYF; CDR3 DNA: TGTGCCAGCAGCTTATCCGCACCGGGCTACGAGCAGTACTTC
D gene: NA; V gene: TRBV18; J gene: TRBJ1-2; clone size: NA; CDR3 protein: CASSTYENMRGGGGYTF; CDR3 DNA: TGTGCCAGCTCTACCTATGAGAACATGAGGGGTGGCGGTGGCTACACCTTC
D gene: TRBD2; V gene: TRBV10-3; J gene: TRBJ2-1; clone size: few; CDR3 protein: CAISSGGSSYNEQFF; CDR3 DNA: TGTGCCATCAGTAGCGGGGGAAGCTCCTACAATGAGCAGTTCTTC
D gene: NA; V gene: TRBV25-1; J gene: TRBJ2-7; clone size: many; CDR3 protein: CASSAHTYEQYF; CDR3 DNA: TGTGCCAGCAGTGCTCACACCTACGAGCAGTACTTC
D gene: NA; V gene: TRBV27; J gene: TRBJ2-2; clone size: few; CDR3 protein: CASSGSTNTGELFF; CDR3 DNA: TGTGCCAGCAGCGGGTCTACGAACACCGGGGAGCTGTTTTTT
D gene: NA; V gene: TRBV11-2; J gene: TRBJ2-1; clone size: many; CDR3 protein: CASTLPLVRENEQFF; CDR3 DNA: TGTGCCAGTACACTACCATTAGTGCGGGAAAATGAGCAGTTCTTC
D gene: NA; V gene: TRBV4-3; J gene: TRBJ2-6; clone size: NA; CDR3 protein: CASSQDSGAGANVLTF; CDR3 DNA: TGCGCCAGCAGCCAAGATTCAGGGGCAGGGGCCAACGTCCTGACTTTC
D gene: TRBD1; V gene: TRBV6-1; J gene: TRBJ1-1; clone size: many; CDR3 protein: CASILGTGVLLNTEAFF; CDR3 DNA: TGTGCCAGCATCTTAGGGACAGGGGTCCTCTTGAACACTGAAGCTTTCTTT
D gene: NA; V gene: TRBV6-2/TRBV6-3; J gene: TRBJ1-2; clone size: NA; CDR3 protein: CSSSFRQPTNYGYAF; CDR3 DNA: TGTTCCAGCAGTTTCCGACAGCCCACTAACTATGGCTACGCCTTC
D gene: NA; V gene: TRBV11-2; J gene: TRBJ1-4; clone size: many; CDR3 protein: CASSRAGSNEKLFF; CDR3 DNA: TGTGCCAGCAGCCGCGCGGGGTCTAATGAAAAACTGTTTTTT
D gene: NA; V gene: TRBV6-1; J gene: TRBJ2-2; clone size: many; CDR3 protein: CASVEANTGELFF; CDR3 DNA: TGTGCCAGCGTCGAGGCCAACACCGGGGAGCTGTTTTTT
D gene: TRBD1; V gene: TRBV5-1; J gene: TRBJ1-1; clone size: NA; CDR3 protein: CASSLYGTGENTEAFF; CDR3 DNA: TGCGCCAGCAGCCTCTACGGGACAGGCGAGAACACTGAAGCTTTCTTT
D gene: TRBD2; V gene: TRBV7-6; J gene: TRBJ2-1; clone size: NA; CDR3 protein: CASSLVRAGAWNEQFF; CDR3 DNA: TGTGCCAGCAGCTTAGTTAGGGCGGGAGCTTGGAATGAGCAGTTCTTC
D gene: NA; V gene: TRBV19; J gene: TRBJ2-5; clone size: many; CDR3 protein: CASSQAQETQYF; CDR3 DNA: TGTGCCAGTAGTCAGGCCCAAGAGACCCAGTACTTC
D gene: NA; V gene: TRBV11-1; J gene: TRBJ2-1; clone size: many; CDR3 protein: CASSQGWGEQFF; CDR3 DNA: TGTGCCAGCAGCCAAGGGTGGGGCGAGCAGTTCTTC
D gene: TRBD2; V gene: TRBV6-1; J gene: TRBJ2-2; clone size: many; CDR3 protein: CASSSLRGGTGELFF; CDR3 DNA: TGTGCCAGCAGTTCGCTCCGGGGGGGAACCGGGGAGCTGTTTTTT
D gene: NA; V gene: TRBV20-1; J gene: TRBJ2-7; clone size: once; CDR3 protein: CSARDQTAYEQYF; CDR3 DNA: TGCAGTGCTCGGGATCAGACGGCCTACGAGCAGTACTTC
D gene: NA; V gene: TRBV29-1; J gene: TRBJ2-6; clone size: NA; CDR3 protein: CSVEDRRYQAGANVLTF; CDR3 DNA: TGCAGCGTTGAAGATCGTCGGTACCAAGCTGGGGCCAACGTCCTGACTTTC